This T cell receptor (beta chain) was retrieved from a study of persistence of HIV-infected CD4 T cells. This clone was observed a few times. Its antigen is not identified. Sequencing used immunoSEQ version 4 in survey mode. Measured with immunoSEQ multiplex PCR; TCRdb has only the in-frame clones, and not every one. The sample records fewer than 40,000 clones, 80% to 90% being singletons. Cells were stimulated with CMV-infected fibroblast lysates at 8 to 10 ug/mL. CD40L/CD69 double-negative CD45RO-high memory CD4+ T cells were collected. The specimen was CD4+ T cells sorted from PBMCs after approximately 19-hour stimulation, collected from a patient who received antiretroviral therapy. The TCR comes from an adult man with HIV who was CMV-seropositive.

The CDR3 DNA reads as TGCGCCAGCAGCTTGGGGCTGATAGACAGCTCCGGCTATGGCTACACCTTC. Its translation: CASSLGLIDSSGYGYTF. This chain uses TRBV5-1 with TRBJ1-2; a weak D match, TRBD1 (5 bases). The V and J ends lost 0 bases and 4 bases respectively, with 19 bases between them. Germline lookup yields CDR1 SGHRS and CDR2 YFSETQ. This CDR3 is 17 amino acids long. Based on the CDR3 plus reference TRBV5-1 and TRBJ1-2, the full variable domain is KAGVTQTPRYLIKTRGQQVTLSCSPISGHRSVSWYQQTPGQGLQFLFEYFSETQRNKGNFPGRFSGRQFSNSRSEMNVSTLELGDSALYLCASSLGLIDSSGYGYTFGSGTRLTVV.